Below, 19 T cell receptor beta chains from the same sample are listed, as sequenced in a study of cytomegalovirus exposure and HLA in healthy donors. The PCR used 60 Vbeta and 13 Jbeta primers. Using immunoSEQ multiplex PCR, the repertoire was profiled, and TCRdb retains in-frame clones only, with some absent. Among under 120,000 clones, around 62% were seen once, and the ten largest hold 3.8%. Sequencing was carried out using PBMCs. The receptors were sampled from a man aged 30 to 45 in good health and CMV-seropositive.

The chain has TRBV6-1 and TRBJ2-4; D is possibly TRBD2 (7 bases). The CDR3 sequence is 13 residues long. Germline CDR1 is MNHNS and CDR2 is SASEGT. The V gene lost 5 bases and the J gene lost 6 bases, with 11 bases spanning the gap. CDR3 residues: CASSRGGGNIQYF. The CDR3 coding sequence is TGTGCCAGCAGTCGCGGGGGCGGAAACATTCAGTACTTC.

The chain is built from TRBV29-1 and TRBJ2-5; tentatively, D is TRBD1 (6 bases). Trimming took off 6 bases at V and 5 bases at J, with 13 bases between the two ends. The CDR3 consists of 12 residues. Germline loops: CDR1 SQVTM, CDR2 ANQGSEA. CDR3: CSVSGVGETQYF. CDR3 DNA: TGCAGCGTCTCAGGGGTGGGGGAGACCCAGTACTTC.

In this sample, this clone turned up once. The genes are TRBV10-2 and TRBJ1-2, with TRBD1 matching 9 bases. CDR1 and CDR2 (germline): WSHSY, SAAADI. Trimming removed 6 bases from V and 4 bases from J; junction bases left unmatched: 9. There are 15 residues in the CDR3. The CDR3 DNA sequence: TGCGCCAGCAGATCCACAGGGGGCTACGGCTATGGCTACACCTTC. Its translation: CASRSTGGYGYGYTF.

The chain combines TRBV9 with TRBJ2-7; 10 nucleotides match TRBD2. CDR3 length: 15 amino acids. Trimming cost V 5 bases and J 3 bases; bases outside gene matches: 8. In germline, CDR1 is SGDLS, CDR2 YYNGEE. CDR3 sequence: CASSNSGGPHYEQYF. The CDR3 nucleotides are TGTGCCAGCAGTAATAGCGGGGGGCCCCACTACGAGCAGTACTTC.

The chain couples TRBV9 to TRBJ1-6; a possible D gene is TRBD1 (5 bases). Germline V gene lookup returns CDR1 SGDLS and CDR2 YYNGEE. The CDR3 runs 14 residues. Between the trimmed V and J ends, which lost 0 bases and 7 bases, there was a span of 8 bases. The CDR3 is CASSVGQGNSPLHF. CDR3 bases: TGTGCCAGCAGCGTAGGTCAGGGCAATTCACCCCTCCACTTT.

The rearrangement links TRBV6-5 to TRBJ2-1; 9 bases fit TRBD1. V gave up 4 bases and J gave up 8 bases; unmatched junction bases: 9. This CDR3 contains 15 residues. Per germline, CDR1 MNHEY and CDR2 SVGAGI. CDR3 nucleotides: TGTGCCAGCAGTTCCCCCGGACAGGGGATATATGAGCAGTTCTTC. Protein: CASSSPGQGIYEQFF.

The chain combines TRBV18 with TRBJ1-5, with 7 bases aligning to TRBD1. Germline V CDR1 and CDR2: KGHSH, LQKENI. V trimming: 3 bases; J trimming: 3 bases; junction bases outside the gene matches: 5. The CDR3 runs to 15 residues. The CDR3 is CASSPWDSPNQPQHF. The CDR3 DNA is TGTGCCAGCTCACCCTGGGACAGCCCCAATCAGCCCCAGCATTTT.

The chain combines TRBV5-1 with TRBJ1-2, with D tentatively TRBD1 (6 bases). V lost 6 bases to trimming and J lost 0 bases, with 12 bases between them. The CDR3 sequence is 14 residues long. Germline values: CDR1 SGHRS, CDR2 YFSETQ. The CDR3 reads CASTPTGSNYGYTF. CDR3 sequence (DNA): TGCGCCAGCACCCCGACAGGTTCTAACTATGGCTACACCTTC.

This clone was counted once. The rearrangement joins TRBV7-9 to TRBJ1-1; possibly TRBD1 for D (6 bases). V lost 10 bases to trimming and J lost 5 bases, with 17 bases between them. The CDR3 contains 13 residues. Germline loops: CDR1 SEHNR, CDR2 FQNEAQ (reference sequence). CDR3 region: CAKHVEGGTEAFF. The CDR3 bases are TGTGCCAAACACGTGGAAGGGGGAACTGAAGCTTTCTTT.

The chain joins TRBV6-5 to TRBJ1-6; D is perhaps TRBD1 (6 bases). V was cut by 5 bases and J by 8 bases, with 16 bases left in between. The CDR3 contains 15 residues. Germline V CDR1 and CDR2: MNHEY, SVGAGI. The CDR3 is CASSMEQGFDSPLHF. The CDR3 DNA reads TGTGCCAGCAGTATGGAGCAGGGGTTTGATTCACCCCTCCACTTT.

The rearrangement uses TRBV2 and TRBJ2-5; D is possibly TRBD1 (5 bases). Trimming took 4 bases from V and 9 from J, leaving 12 bases between them. This CDR3 has 12 amino acids. Germline V gene lookup returns CDR1 SNHLY and CDR2 FYNNEI. In DNA form, the CDR3 reads TGTGCCAGCAGTGCCCAGGGCTGGCCCCAGTACTTC. It specifies CASSAQGWPQYF.

The V gene is TRBV27, the J gene TRBJ1-1; D is perhaps TRBD1 (6 bases). The CDR3 covers 14 residues. V lost 2 bases and J lost 8, with 15 bases in between. From germline, CDR1 is MNHEY and CDR2 SMNVEV (reference sequence). The DNA of the CDR3 is TGTGCCAGCAGTTTAGGCAGGGGAGGGATCGAAGCTTTCTTT. It specifies CASSLGRGGIEAFF.

This clone was seen only a few times. The V call is TRBV11-2, the J call TRBJ1-2; D is ambiguous. Between the trimmed V and J ends, which lost 5 bases and 4 bases, there was a span of 23 bases. The length of the CDR3 is 17 residues. Germline CDR1 and CDR2: SGHAT and FQNNGV. This chain's CDR3 is CASSLRLGSPTSYGYTF. CDR3 DNA: TGTGCCAGCAGCCTGCGACTCGGGAGCCCGACGAGCTATGGCTACACCTTC.

The chain carries TRBV10-3 and TRBJ1-2, with a weak D call TRBD1 (6 bases). This CDR3 region has 14 residues. CDR1 ENHRY and CDR2 SYGVKD come from the germline V gene. V lost 0 bases and J lost 4, with 9 bases in between. CDR3 region: CAISESGRGYGYTF. In DNA, the CDR3 is TGTGCCATCAGTGAGTCTGGCAGGGGCTATGGCTACACCTTC.

This clone was seen only once. The chain is built from TRBV7-3 and TRBJ2-2, with TRBD1 identical over 8 bases. J lost 1 base, V lost 5 bases, and 6 bases had no gene match. This CDR3 comprises 16 residues. Germline CDR1 is SGHTA and CDR2 is FQGTGA. DNA for the CDR3: TGTGCCAGCAGCCCCCCAGGGGGCGAGAACACCGGGGAGCTGTTTTTT. Amino acid sequence: CASSPPGGENTGELFF.

In this sample, this clone turned up once. V gene TRBV11-1 combines with J gene TRBJ2-1; TRBD2 agrees at 12 bases. CDR3 length: 15 residues. Germline CDR1 SGHAT, CDR2 FQDESV (reference sequence). V trimming: 5 bases; J trimming: 5 bases; junction bases outside the gene matches: 4. As DNA, the CDR3 is TGTGCCAGCAGCGCCCGGACTAGCGGGGACAATGAGCAGTTCTTC. Translating gives CASSARTSGDNEQFF.

The chain employs TRBV11-3 and TRBJ2-7; D is possibly TRBD2 (5 bases). Trimming pared 1 base from V and 4 bases from J, leaving 8 bases between. CDR1 is SGHNT and CDR2 is YENEEA in the germline V gene. This CDR3 is 13 amino acids long. The CDR3 nucleotides are TGTGCCAGCAGCTTAGTGAGGGATTACGAGCAGTACTTC. It encodes CASSLVRDYEQYF.

This clone showed up just a few times. The rearrangement links TRBV25-1 to TRBJ1-2, with 7 bases aligning to TRBD1. The germline gives CDR1 MGHDK, CDR2 SYGVNS. CDR3 size: 13 residues. V dropped 4 bases and J dropped 3; count of bases not matched to a gene: 2. The CDR3 nucleotides read TGTGCCAGCAGTGTGGGGACAGACTATGGCTACACCTTC. Its protein is CASSVGTDYGYTF.

This chain connects TRBV5-4 to TRBJ1-2, with a weak D call TRBD1 (5 bases). The V end was cut by 0 bases, the J end by 7 bases, with 13 bases between. The CDR3 sequence is 14 residues long. Germline loops: CDR1 SGHNT, CDR2 YYREEE (reference sequence). The CDR3 region has the DNA TGTGCCAGCAGCTTGGTCGGGGGTAAGGGTGGCTACACCTTC. Protein sequence: CASSLVGGKGGYTF.